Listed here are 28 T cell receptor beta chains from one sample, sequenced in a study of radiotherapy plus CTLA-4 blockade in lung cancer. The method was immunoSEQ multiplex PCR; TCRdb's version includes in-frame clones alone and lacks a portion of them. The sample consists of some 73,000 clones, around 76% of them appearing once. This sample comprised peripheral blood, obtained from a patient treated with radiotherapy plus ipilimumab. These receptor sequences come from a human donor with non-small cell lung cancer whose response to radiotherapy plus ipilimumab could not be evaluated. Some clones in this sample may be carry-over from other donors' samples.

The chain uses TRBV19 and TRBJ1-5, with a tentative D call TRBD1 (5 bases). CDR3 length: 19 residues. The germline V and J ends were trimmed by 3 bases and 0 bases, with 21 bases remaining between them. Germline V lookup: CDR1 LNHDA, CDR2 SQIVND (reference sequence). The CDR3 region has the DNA TGTGCCAGTAGTATTCAGGGTCCTGAGGCCCTATATAGCAATCAGCCCCAGCATTTT. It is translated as CASSIQGPEALYSNQPQHF.

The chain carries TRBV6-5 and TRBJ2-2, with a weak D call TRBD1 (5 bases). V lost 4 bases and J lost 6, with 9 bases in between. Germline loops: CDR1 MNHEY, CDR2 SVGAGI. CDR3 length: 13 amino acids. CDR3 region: CASSSVTAGELFF. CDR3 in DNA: TGTGCCAGCAGTTCCGTGACAGCCGGGGAGCTGTTTTTT.

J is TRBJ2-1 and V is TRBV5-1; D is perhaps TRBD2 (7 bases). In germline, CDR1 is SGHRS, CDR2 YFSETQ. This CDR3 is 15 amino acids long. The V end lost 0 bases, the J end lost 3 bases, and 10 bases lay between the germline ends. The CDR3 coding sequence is TGCGCCAGCAGCTTGGAGGGGGACTACTACAATGAGCAGTTCTTC. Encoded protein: CASSLEGDYYNEQFF.

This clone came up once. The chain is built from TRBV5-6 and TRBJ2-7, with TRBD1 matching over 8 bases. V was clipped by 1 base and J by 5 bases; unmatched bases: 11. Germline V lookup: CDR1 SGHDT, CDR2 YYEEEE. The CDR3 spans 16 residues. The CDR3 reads CASSLFPSGGADEQYF. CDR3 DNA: TGTGCCAGCAGCTTGTTCCCCTCAGGGGGCGCGGACGAGCAGTACTTC.

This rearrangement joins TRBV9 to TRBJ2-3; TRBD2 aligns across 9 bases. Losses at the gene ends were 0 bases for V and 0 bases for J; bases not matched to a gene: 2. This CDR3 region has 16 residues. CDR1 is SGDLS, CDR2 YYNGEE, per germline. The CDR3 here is CASSVAGLASTDTQYF. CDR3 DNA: TGTGCCAGCAGCGTAGCGGGACTAGCAAGCACAGATACGCAGTATTTT.

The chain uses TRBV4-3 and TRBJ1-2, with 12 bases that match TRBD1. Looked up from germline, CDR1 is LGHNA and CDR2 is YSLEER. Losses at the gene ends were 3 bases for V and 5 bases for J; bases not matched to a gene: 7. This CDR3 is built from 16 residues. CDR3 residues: CASSQGTGGREYGYTF. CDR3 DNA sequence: TGCGCCAGCAGCCAGGGGACAGGGGGCCGGGAATATGGCTACACCTTC.

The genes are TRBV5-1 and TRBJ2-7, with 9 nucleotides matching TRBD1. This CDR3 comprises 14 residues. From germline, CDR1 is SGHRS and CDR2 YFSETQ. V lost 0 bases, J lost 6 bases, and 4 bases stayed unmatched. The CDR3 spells CASSLGQGGSEQYF. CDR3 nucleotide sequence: TGCGCCAGCAGCTTGGGACAGGGGGGGTCCGAGCAGTACTTC.

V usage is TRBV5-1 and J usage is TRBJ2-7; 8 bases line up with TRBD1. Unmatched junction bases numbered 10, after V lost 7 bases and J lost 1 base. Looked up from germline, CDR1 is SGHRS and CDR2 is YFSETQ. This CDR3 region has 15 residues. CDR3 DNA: TGCGCCAGCGGAGGACAGGGTAGTATATCCTACGAGCAGTACTTC. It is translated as CASGGQGSISYEQYF.

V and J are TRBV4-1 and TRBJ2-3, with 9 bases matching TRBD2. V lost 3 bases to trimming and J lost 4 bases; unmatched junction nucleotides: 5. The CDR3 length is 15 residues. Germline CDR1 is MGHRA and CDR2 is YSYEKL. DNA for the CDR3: TGCGCCAGCAGCCACGCGGGGGGGTCGCCAGATACGCAGTATTTT. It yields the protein CASSHAGGSPDTQYF.

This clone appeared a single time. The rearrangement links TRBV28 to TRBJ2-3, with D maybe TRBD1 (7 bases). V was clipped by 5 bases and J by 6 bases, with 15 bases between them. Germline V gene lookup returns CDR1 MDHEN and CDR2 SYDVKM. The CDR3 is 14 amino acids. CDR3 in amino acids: CASSTEGAEDTQYF. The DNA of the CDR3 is TGTGCCAGCAGTACGGAGGGGGCGGAGGATACGCAGTATTTT.

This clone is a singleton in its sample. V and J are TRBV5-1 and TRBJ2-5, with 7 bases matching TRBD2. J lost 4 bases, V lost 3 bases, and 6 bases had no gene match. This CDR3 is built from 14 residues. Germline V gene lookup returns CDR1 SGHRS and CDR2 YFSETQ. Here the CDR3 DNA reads TGCGCCAGCAGCTCGGGGGGAACGTCAGAGACCCAGTACTTC. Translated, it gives CASSSGGTSETQYF. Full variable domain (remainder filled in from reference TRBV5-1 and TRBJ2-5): KAGVTQTPRYLIKTRGQQVTLSCSPISGHRSVSWYQQTPGQGLQFLFEYFSETQRNKGNFPGRFSGRQFSNSRSEMNVSTLELGDSALYLCASSSGGTSETQYFGPGTRLLVL.

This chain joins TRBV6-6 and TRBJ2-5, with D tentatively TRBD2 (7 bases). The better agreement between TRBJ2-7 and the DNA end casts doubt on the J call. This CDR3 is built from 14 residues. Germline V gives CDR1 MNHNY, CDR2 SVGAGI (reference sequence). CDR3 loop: CASSSGGGTYEQYF. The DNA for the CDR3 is TGTGCCAGCAGTTCGGGGGGCGGGACCTACGAGCAGTACTTC.

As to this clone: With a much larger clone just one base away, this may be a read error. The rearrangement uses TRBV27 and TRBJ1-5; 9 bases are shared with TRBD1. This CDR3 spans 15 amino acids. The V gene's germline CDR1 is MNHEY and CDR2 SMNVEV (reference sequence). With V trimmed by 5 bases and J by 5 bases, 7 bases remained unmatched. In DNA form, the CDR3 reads TGTGCCAGCAGTCCTACCGGGACAGGGTATCAGCCCCAGCATTTT. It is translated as CASSPTGTGYQPQHF.

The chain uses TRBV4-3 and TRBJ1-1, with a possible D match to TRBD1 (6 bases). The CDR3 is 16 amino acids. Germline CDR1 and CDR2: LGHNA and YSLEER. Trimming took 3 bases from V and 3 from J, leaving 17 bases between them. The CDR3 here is CASSHLFRGAYTEAFF. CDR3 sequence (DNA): TGCGCCAGCAGCCATCTGTTCAGGGGAGCGTACACTGAAGCTTTCTTT.

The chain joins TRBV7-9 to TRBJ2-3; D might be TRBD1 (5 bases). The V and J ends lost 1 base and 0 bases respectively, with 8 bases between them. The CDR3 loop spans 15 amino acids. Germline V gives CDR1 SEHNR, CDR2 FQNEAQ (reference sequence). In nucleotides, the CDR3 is TGTGCCAGCAGCTTAGGACAGTCTAGCACAGATACGCAGTATTTT. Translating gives CASSLGQSSTDTQYF.

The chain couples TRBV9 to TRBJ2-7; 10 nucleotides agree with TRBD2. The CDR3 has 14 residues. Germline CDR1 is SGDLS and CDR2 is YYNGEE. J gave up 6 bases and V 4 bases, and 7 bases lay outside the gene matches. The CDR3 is CASSPGTSVSEQYF. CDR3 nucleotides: TGTGCCAGCAGCCCTGGGACTAGCGTCAGCGAGCAGTACTTC.

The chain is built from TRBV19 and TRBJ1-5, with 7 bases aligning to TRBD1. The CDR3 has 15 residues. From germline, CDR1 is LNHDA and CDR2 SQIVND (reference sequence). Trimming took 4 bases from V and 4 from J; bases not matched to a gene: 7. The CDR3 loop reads CASSSLGTENQPQHF. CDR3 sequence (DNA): TGTGCCAGTAGTAGTCTGGGGACAGAAAATCAGCCCCAGCATTTT. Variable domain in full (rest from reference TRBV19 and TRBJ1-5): DGGITQSPKYLFRKEGQNVTLSCEQNLNHDAMYWYRQDPGQGLRLIYYSQIVNDFQKGDIAEGYSVSREKKESFPLTVTSAQKNPTAFYLCASSSLGTENQPQHFGDGTRLSIL.

The DNA of the CDR3 is TGCGCCAGCAGCTTTGGATCGGGGGGAGGCACCTTC. Its protein is CASSFGSGGGTF. J is TRBJ1-2 and V is TRBV5-1, with TRBD1 as a possible D gene (5 bases). The germline gives CDR1 SGHRS, CDR2 YFSETQ. CDR3 length equals 12 residues. V was cut by 2 bases and J by 13 bases, with 15 bases left in between.

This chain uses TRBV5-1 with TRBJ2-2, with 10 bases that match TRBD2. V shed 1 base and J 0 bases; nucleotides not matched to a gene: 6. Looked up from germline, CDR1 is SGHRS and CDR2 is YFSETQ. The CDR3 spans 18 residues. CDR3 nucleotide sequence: TGCGCCAGCAGCTTGCAGGGTAGCGGGGGGTCGAACACCGGGGAGCTGTTTTTT. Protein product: CASSLQGSGGSNTGELFF.

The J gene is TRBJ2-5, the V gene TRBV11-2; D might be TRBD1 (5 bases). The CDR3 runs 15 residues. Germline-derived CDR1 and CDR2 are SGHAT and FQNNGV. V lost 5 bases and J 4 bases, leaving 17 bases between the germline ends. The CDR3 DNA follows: TGTGCCAGCAGCCTACGTGGTGGGGCCCGAGAGACCCAGTACTTC. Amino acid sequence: CASSLRGGARETQYF.

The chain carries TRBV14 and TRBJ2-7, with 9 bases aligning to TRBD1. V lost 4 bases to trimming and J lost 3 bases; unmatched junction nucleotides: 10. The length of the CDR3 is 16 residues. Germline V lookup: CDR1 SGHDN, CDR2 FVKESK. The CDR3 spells CASSPNQGQGHYEQYF. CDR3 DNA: TGTGCCAGCAGCCCGAACCAGGGACAGGGCCACTACGAGCAGTACTTC.

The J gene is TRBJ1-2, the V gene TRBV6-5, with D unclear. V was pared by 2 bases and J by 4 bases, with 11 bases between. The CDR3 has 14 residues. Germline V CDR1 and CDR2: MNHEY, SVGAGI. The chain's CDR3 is CASSYEGGGYGYTF. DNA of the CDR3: TGTGCCAGCAGTTACGAGGGAGGAGGCTATGGCTACACCTTC.

DNA for the CDR3: TGTGCCAGCAGCCAAACCAGCGGGGGCTCGACAAGGAATGAGCAGTTCTTC. This translates into CASSQTSGGSTRNEQFF. The V and J genes are TRBV4-2 and TRBJ2-1; TRBD2 aligns across 8 bases. The V segment lost 2 bases and the J segment 7 bases; nucleotides outside the gene matches: 13. The CDR3 sequence is 17 residues long. Germline CDR1 reads LGHNA; CDR2 reads YNFKEQ.

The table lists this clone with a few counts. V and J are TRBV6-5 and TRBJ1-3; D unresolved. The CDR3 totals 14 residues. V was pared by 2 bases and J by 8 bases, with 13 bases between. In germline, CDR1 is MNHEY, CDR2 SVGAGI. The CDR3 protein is CASSYGVVGDTIYF. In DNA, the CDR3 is TGTGCCAGCAGTTACGGAGTTGTGGGAGACACCATATATTTT.

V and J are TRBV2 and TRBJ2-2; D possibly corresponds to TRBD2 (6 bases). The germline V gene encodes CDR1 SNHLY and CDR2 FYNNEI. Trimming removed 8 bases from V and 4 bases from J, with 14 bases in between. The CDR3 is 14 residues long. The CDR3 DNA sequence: TGTGCCAGCGGGGCGGGGCGAGGCACCGGGGAGCTGTTTTTT. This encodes CASGAGRGTGELFF. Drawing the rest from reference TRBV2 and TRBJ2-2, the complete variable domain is EPEVTQTPSHQVTQMGQEVILRCVPISNHLYFYWYRQILGQKVEFLVSFYNNEISEKSEIFDDQFSVERPDGSNFTLKIRSTKLEDSAMYFCASGAGRGTGELFFGEGSRLTVL.

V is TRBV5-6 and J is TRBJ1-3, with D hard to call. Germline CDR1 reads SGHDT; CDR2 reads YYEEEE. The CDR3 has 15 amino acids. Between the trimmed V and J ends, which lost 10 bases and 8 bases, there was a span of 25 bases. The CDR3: CACGIGRGILDTIYF. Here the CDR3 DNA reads TGTGCCTGCGGAATCGGACGGGGTATACTCGACACCATATATTTT.

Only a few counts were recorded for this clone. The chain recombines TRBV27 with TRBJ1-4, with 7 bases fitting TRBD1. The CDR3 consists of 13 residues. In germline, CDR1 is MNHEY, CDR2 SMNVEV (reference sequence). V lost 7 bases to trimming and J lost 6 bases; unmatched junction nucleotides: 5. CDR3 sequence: CASKRTGHEKLFF. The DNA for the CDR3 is TGTGCCAGCAAAAGGACAGGACATGAAAAACTGTTTTTT.

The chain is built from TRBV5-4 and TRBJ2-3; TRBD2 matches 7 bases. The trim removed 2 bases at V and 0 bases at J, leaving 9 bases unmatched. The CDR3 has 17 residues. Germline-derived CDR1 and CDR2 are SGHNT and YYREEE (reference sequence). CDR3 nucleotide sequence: TGTGCCAGCAGCTTCCCCCTGGGGGGGGGTAGCACAGATACGCAGTATTTT. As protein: CASSFPLGGGSTDTQYF. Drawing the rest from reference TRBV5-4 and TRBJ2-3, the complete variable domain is ETGVTQSPTHLIKTRGQQVTLRCSSQSGHNTVSWYQQALGQGPQFIFQYYREEENGRGNFPPRFSGLQFPNYSSELNVNALELDDSALYLCASSFPLGGGSTDTQYFGPGTRLTVL.